This T cell receptor beta chain comes out of a study of OX40 agonist ivuxolimab in advanced cancers. Profiling relied on immunoSEQ multiplex PCR, and the TCRdb table lists in-frame clones only, not all of them. The sample consists of about 55,000 clones, roughly 86% of them appearing once. Per germline, CDR1 KGHSH and CDR2 LQKENI. V gave up 2 bases and J gave up 6 bases, with 10 bases separating them. This CDR3 contains 13 residues. Study results and limitations: More expanded clones were seen, on average, in CD8+ T cells than in CD4+. Dose levels from 0.1 to 3.0 mg/kg saw CD4+ and CD8+ blood T cells expand clonally by week 6.

This clone was counted only a few times. Its target is unknown. The V and J genes are TRBV18 and TRBJ1-1; no firm D call. The TCR sequence derives from an adult with an advanced solid tumor such as melanoma, head and neck, liver or kidney cancer. The sample was CD4+ or CD8+ T cells sorted from blood, taken in a trial of the OX40 agonist ivuxolimab. CDR3 nucleotides: TGTGCCAGCTCACCATCAGGCTCCTCTGAAGCTTTCTTT. It translates to CASSPSGSSEAFF.